The 10 T cell receptor beta chains listed next were all sequenced from one sample in a study of OX40 agonist ivuxolimab in advanced cancers. TCRdb's copy holds only in-frame clones and misses some; the assay was immunoSEQ multiplex PCR. Of 60,000 to 85,000 clones detected, more than 75% appear once; the ten largest clones hold around 0.95%. Specimen: CD4+ or CD8+ T cells sorted from blood, collected in a trial of the OX40 agonist ivuxolimab. The receptors were gathered from an adult with an advanced solid tumor such as melanoma, head and neck, liver or kidney cancer.

The chain has TRBV5-4 and TRBJ2-2; D perhaps matches TRBD1 (5 bases). Germline V gene data show CDR1 as SGHNT and CDR2 as YYREEE (reference sequence). The CDR3 has 15 amino acids. V was trimmed by 5 bases and J by 2 bases, leaving 13 bases between them. In nucleotides, the CDR3 is TGTGCCAGCAGGTGGGGCGGCGTTAACACCGGGGAGCTGTTTTTT. Encoded protein: CASRWGGVNTGELFF. The variable domain in full, completed from reference TRBV5-4 and TRBJ2-2, reads ETGVTQSPTHLIKTRGQQVTLRCSSQSGHNTVSWYQQALGQGPQFIFQYYREEENGRGNFPPRFSGLQFPNYSSELNVNALELDDSALYLCASRWGGVNTGELFFGEGSRLTVL.

V is TRBV5-1 and J is TRBJ2-1; 16 bases map to TRBD2. Germline loops: CDR1 SGHRS, CDR2 YFSETQ. V lost 4 bases to trimming and J lost 10 bases; unmatched junction nucleotides: 14. The CDR3 spans 18 residues. The CDR3 DNA reads as TGCGCCAGCAGCCCCGGGACTAGCGGGAGGGCCCGGGTGGGGGAGCAGTTCTTC. Translated, it gives CASSPGTSGRARVGEQFF.

This chain uses TRBV10-1 with TRBJ2-7; 9 bases line up with TRBD1. The trim removed 4 bases at V and 0 bases at J, leaving 10 bases unmatched. Germline-derived CDR1 and CDR2 are WNHNN and SYGVQD (reference sequence). CDR3 length equals 17 residues. Written as DNA, the CDR3 is TGCGCCAGCAGTGCGAGGGGGGACAGGGCCATCTCCTACGAGCAGTACTTC. Its translation is CASSARGDRAISYEQYF.

This chain joins TRBV6-1 and TRBJ2-1, with unresolved D. This CDR3 contains 15 residues. Germline V gene lookup returns CDR1 MNHNS and CDR2 SASEGT. Trimming removed 4 bases at V and 0 bases at J, with 10 bases between. The chain's CDR3 is CASSVQVHSYNEQFF. The CDR3 DNA sequence: TGTGCCAGCAGTGTGCAGGTCCACTCCTACAATGAGCAGTTCTTC.

The chain joins TRBV7-2 to TRBJ2-1, with D perhaps TRBD1 or TRBD2 (6 bases each). Trimming pared 6 bases from V and 9 bases from J, leaving 18 bases between. The CDR3 consists of 14 residues. CDR1 is SGHTA, CDR2 FQGNSA, per germline. The CDR3 protein is CASRYVPEGGEQFF. For the CDR3, the DNA is TGTGCCAGCAGATACGTCCCCGAGGGGGGTGAGCAGTTCTTC.

The gene calls are TRBV30 and TRBJ1-2; TRBD1 is a possible D gene (6 bases). The V gene lost 8 bases and the J gene lost 8 bases, with 21 bases spanning the gap. Germline lookup yields CDR1 GTSNPN and CDR2 SVGIG (reference sequence). This CDR3 has 13 amino acids. The CDR3 DNA follows: TGTGCCGATGGGGGCGGCGGGTCCTTAGGCTACACCTTC. It specifies CADGGGGSLGYTF.

V gene TRBV19 combines with J gene TRBJ1-5, with 7 bases lining up with TRBD1. CDR1 is LNHDA, CDR2 SQIVND, per germline (reference sequence). V trimming: 5 bases; J trimming: 0 bases; junction bases outside the gene matches: 7. The CDR3 runs to 16 residues. CDR3 sequence: CASSARQGPSNQPQHF. For the CDR3, the DNA is TGTGCCAGTAGTGCTCGACAGGGCCCTAGCAATCAGCCCCAGCATTTT.

The chain couples TRBV28 to TRBJ2-1, with D possibly TRBD2 on 6 matching bases. The CDR3 runs to 16 residues. In germline, CDR1 is MDHEN, CDR2 SYDVKM. V gave up 11 bases and J gave up 0 bases, with 20 bases separating them. CDR3: CASYSSAGSSYNEQFF. The DNA of the CDR3 is TGTGCCTCATACAGCTCCGCGGGAAGCTCCTACAATGAGCAGTTCTTC.

V is TRBV5-4 and J is TRBJ2-2, with D possibly being TRBD2 (5 bases). Germline V lookup: CDR1 SGHNT, CDR2 YYREEE (reference sequence). Trimming left V 4 bases short and J 6 bases short, with 16 bases between. CDR3 length: 15 amino acids. The chain's CDR3 is CASSPELGRAGELFF. The CDR3 bases are TGTGCCAGCAGCCCCGAACTAGGGAGAGCCGGGGAGCTGTTTTTT.

This chain uses TRBV28 with TRBJ2-4, with D maybe TRBD2 (7 bases). The CDR3 sequence is 18 residues long. Trimming shortened V by 5 bases and J by 0 bases, and 20 bases separated the two germline ends. Germline CDR1 MDHEN, CDR2 SYDVKM. Here the CDR3 DNA reads TGTGCCAGCAGTCAAGGACTAGTGGGGGCTATAGCCAAAAACATTCAGTACTTC. As protein: CASSQGLVGAIAKNIQYF.